This T cell receptor (beta chain) is drawn from a study of blood T cells in healthy people across ages. This CDR3 comprises 15 residues. V dropped 5 bases and J dropped 2; count of bases not matched to a gene: 9. The germline CDR1 and CDR2 sequences are SQVTM and ANQGSEA. This clonotype was observed many times. Its cognate antigen is unknown. Study-wide points: Researchers judged that diversity estimates from one million T cells fell short of true values. With naive T cell percentage, TCR beta diversity showed a strong correlation.

Sample-barcoded 5' priming and a J-beta primer mix drove a second PCR of roughly 6 to 12 cycles. Tagging of each cDNA molecule was performed by a template-switch adaptor with 12 random nucleotides. MiXCR was run by TCRdb on the 5' RACE reads, yielding one entry per CDR3 protein. There are about 730,000 distinct CDR3 sequences in the sample; approximately 39% occur only once, and roughly 19% lies in the top ten. No fewer than 5.5 micrograms of total RNA were isolated from every sample. V usage is TRBV29-1 and J usage is TRBJ2-5, with TRBD2 identical over 9 bases. What was sequenced was blood. The TCR sequence derives from a woman aged 55-70 years in good health. The chain's CDR3 is CSVQGTSKTQETQYF. CDR3 bases: TGCAGCGTTCAAGGGACTAGCAAAACTCAAGAGACCCAGTACTTC.